The 31 T cell receptor beta chains reported below all come from one sample, sequenced in a study of blood T cell repertoires in COVID-19. Here immunoSEQ multiplex PCR was the method, and the copy in TCRdb shows in-frame clones only, minus some. The sample has 91,000 or so clones, roughly 89% seen once; the top ten hold 15% to 19%. Sequenced input: peripheral blood. These receptors came from a human donor in a cohort sampled during active COVID-19.

The chain recombines TRBV7-9 with TRBJ2-4; 7 bases are shared with TRBD1. Looked up from germline, CDR1 is SEHNR and CDR2 is FQNEAQ (reference sequence). This CDR3 region has 14 residues. Unmatched junction bases numbered 16, after V lost 6 bases and J lost 14 bases. The CDR3 protein is CASRNTEETGRKYF. DNA for the CDR3: TGTGCCAGCAGAAATACGGAAGAGACAGGGAGAAAGTACTTC.

The chain is built from TRBV5-4 and TRBJ2-1, with D hard to call. The V gene lost 1 base and the J gene lost 0 bases, with 8 bases spanning the gap. This CDR3 has 15 amino acids. CDR1 and CDR2 (germline): SGHNT, YYREEE (reference sequence). CDR3 sequence (DNA): TGTGCCAGCAGCTTGACAGCTTCCTCCTACAATGAGCAGTTCTTC. Translating it yields CASSLTASSYNEQFF.

The chain combines TRBV9 with TRBJ2-7; TRBD1 matches 10 bases. The CDR3 contains 16 residues. The germline V gene encodes CDR1 SGDLS and CDR2 YYNGEE. The V gene end was trimmed by 0 bases and the J gene end by 3 bases; junction bases not matched to a gene: 6. The CDR3 DNA is TGTGCCAGCAGCGTAGATCCCTGGACAGGGGGCTACGAGCAGTACTTC. This codes for CASSVDPWTGGYEQYF.

The genes are TRBV27 and TRBJ1-5, with 7 positions matching TRBD1. The V gene's germline CDR1 is MNHEY and CDR2 SMNVEV (reference sequence). J was trimmed by 3 bases and V by 4 bases; bases with no gene match: 12. This CDR3 comprises 17 residues. The CDR3 reads CASSSATETGFNQPQHF. CDR3 nucleotide sequence: TGTGCCAGCAGTTCCGCGACCGAGACAGGGTTCAATCAGCCCCAGCATTTT.

The V gene is TRBV13, the J gene TRBJ2-7, with TRBD2 matching 9 bases. CDR1 is PRHDT, CDR2 FYEKMQ, per germline (reference sequence). J gave up 0 bases and V 5 bases, and 11 bases lay outside the gene matches. The CDR3 is made up of 17 amino acids. The CDR3 coding sequence is TGTGCCAGCAGCCACGGGACTAGCAATCGCCACTCCTACGAGCAGTACTTC. Encoded protein: CASSHGTSNRHSYEQYF.

V usage is TRBV3-1 (or the pseudogene TRBV3-2) and J usage is TRBJ2-5; TRBD2 agrees at 9 bases. Germline V lookup: CDR1 LGHDT, CDR2 YNNKEL (reference sequence). CDR3 size: 19 residues. With V trimmed by 0 bases and J by 0 bases, 11 bases remained unmatched. The CDR3 sequence is CASSQDRASGERYQETQYF. CDR3 nucleotides: TGTGCCAGCAGCCAAGATAGGGCTAGCGGGGAAAGGTACCAAGAGACCCAGTACTTC.

The V call is TRBV6-5, the J call TRBJ1-5, with 8 nucleotides matching TRBD1. CDR3 length: 14 residues. Trimming at V came to 10 bases and at J to 1 base, leaving 6 bases not matched to a gene. Germline V gives CDR1 MNHEY, CDR2 SVGAGI. The CDR3 DNA sequence: TGTGCCACCGCGACAGGGGCAAGCAATCAGCCCCAGCATTTT. Encoded protein: CATATGASNQPQHF.

With regard to this clone: Other DNA sequences in the sample encode the same CDR3. The rearrangement links TRBV18 to TRBJ1-5; D is undetermined. Germline assignment: CDR1 KGHSH and CDR2 LQKENI. The CDR3 contains 15 residues. Trimming left V 0 bases short and J 0 bases short, with 6 bases between. The CDR3 DNA is TGTGCCAGCTCACCACCTGGAGGTAGCAATCAGCCCCAGCATTTT. It is translated as CASSPPGGSNQPQHF.

This chain links TRBV11-2 with TRBJ2-1, with 12 bases identical to TRBD2. Germline V gene lookup returns CDR1 SGHAT and CDR2 FQNNGV. J gave up 4 bases and V 5 bases, and 3 bases lay outside the gene matches. This CDR3 has 15 amino acids. The CDR3 region is CASSLTSGRYNEQFF. CDR3 DNA: TGTGCCAGCAGCCTTACTAGCGGGAGGTACAATGAGCAGTTCTTC.

A word on this clone: An end of the junction differs from the germline gene, which may be a read error. The CDR3 DNA reads as TGTGCCAGCAGCTTAGCCCTGACAGGACCAGAGGCCCAGTACTTC. It translates to CASSLALTGPEAQYF. The chain links TRBV11-3 to TRBJ2-5; D may be TRBD1 (6 bases). There are 15 residues in the CDR3. The V gene's germline CDR1 is SGHNT and CDR2 YENEEA.

V is TRBV10-3 and J is TRBJ2-3; TRBD1 aligns across 10 bases. Per the germline V gene, CDR1 is ENHRY and CDR2 is SYGVKD. This CDR3 is built from 17 residues. Losses at the gene ends were 6 bases for V and 2 bases for J; bases not matched to a gene: 11. CDR3 nucleotide sequence: TGTGCCATCAGCTCCGGACAGGGGGTGAAATACACAGATACGCAGTATTTT. Translated: CAISSGQGVKYTDTQYF.

The chain couples TRBV27 to TRBJ1-4, with D possibly TRBD1 on 6 matching bases. The CDR3 is made up of 17 amino acids. Trimming shortened V by 6 bases and J by 3 bases, and 20 bases separated the two germline ends. CDR1 is MNHEY, CDR2 SMNVEV, per germline (reference sequence). The CDR3 spells CASRLRGLQGPNEKLFF. The CDR3 DNA is TGTGCCAGCAGACTTAGGGGCCTACAGGGCCCTAATGAAAAACTGTTTTTT.

In DNA, the CDR3 is TGTGCCAGCAGCCCACGGCGGGACGGGGAGACCCAGTACTTC. This sequence encodes CASSPRRDGETQYF. The V call is TRBV7-2, the J call TRBJ2-5; a possible D gene is TRBD2 (6 bases). The CDR3 covers 14 residues. The germline V gene has CDR1 SGHTA and CDR2 FQGNSA. Trimming took off 5 bases at V and 5 bases at J, with 15 bases between the two ends.

The chain employs TRBV5-1 and TRBJ2-1; TRBD2 agrees at 11 bases. Per germline, CDR1 SGHRS and CDR2 YFSETQ. The V segment lost 2 bases and the J segment 0 bases; nucleotides outside the gene matches: 4. The CDR3 length is 17 residues. Here the CDR3 DNA reads TGCGCCAGCAGCTTCGTAGCGGGGGGGAGCTCCTACAATGAGCAGTTCTTC. Its protein is CASSFVAGGSSYNEQFF.

This clone was seen only once. V is TRBV2 and J is TRBJ2-1; 15 bases align to TRBD2. Germline V gives CDR1 SNHLY, CDR2 FYNNEI. Trimming took 7 bases from V and 1 from J; bases not matched to a gene: 2. The CDR3 has 16 residues. CDR3 protein: CASKGLAGGSYNEQFF. The CDR3 DNA reads as TGTGCCAGCAAAGGACTAGCGGGGGGGTCCTACAATGAGCAGTTCTTC.

This clone was seen a few times. The rearrangement uses TRBV6-2 or TRBV6-3 and TRBJ1-1; 7 bases line up with TRBD1. This CDR3 contains 19 residues. Germline lookup yields CDR1 MNHEY and CDR2 SVGEGT. V lost 0 bases to trimming and J lost 1 base; unmatched junction nucleotides: 14. The CDR3 DNA sequence: TGTGCCAGCAGTTACTCGATTTACTGGAGGGACAGTGAGAACACTGAAGCTTTCTTT. This codes for CASSYSIYWRDSENTEAFF.

This clone has a single count. The chain carries TRBV19 and TRBJ1-1, with a weak D call TRBD1 (6 bases). V was trimmed by 6 bases and J by 1 base, leaving 9 bases between them. This CDR3 region has 13 residues. In germline, CDR1 is LNHDA, CDR2 SQIVND (reference sequence). The CDR3 DNA reads TGTGCCAGTAGATCACAGGGGAACACTGAAGCTTTCTTT. This translates into CASRSQGNTEAFF.

CDR3 sequence reads: CASSLRADRADTEAFF. DNA for the CDR3: TGCGCCAGCAGCTTGAGGGCGGACAGGGCGGACACTGAAGCTTTCTTT. The chain has TRBV5-1 and TRBJ1-1; 8 nucleotides line up with TRBD1. The V segment lost 1 base and the J segment 3 bases; nucleotides outside the gene matches: 8. The length of the CDR3 is 16 residues. Germline-derived CDR1 and CDR2 are SGHRS and YFSETQ.

The chain links TRBV13 to TRBJ1-1; 7 bases are a match to TRBD1. V shed 6 bases and J 0 bases; nucleotides not matched to a gene: 7. This CDR3 region has 15 residues. In germline, CDR1 is PRHDT, CDR2 FYEKMQ (reference sequence). The CDR3 protein is CASRQGLYMNTEAFF. The CDR3 nucleotides read TGTGCCAGCAGACAGGGGCTCTACATGAACACTGAAGCTTTCTTT.

The chain recombines TRBV5-1 with TRBJ2-2, with 7 nucleotides matching TRBD2. The V gene's germline CDR1 is SGHRS and CDR2 YFSETQ. The CDR3 has 15 amino acids. J gave up 4 bases and V 2 bases, and 5 bases lay outside the gene matches. For the CDR3, the DNA is TGCGCCAGCAGCTTAAGTGGGAGGGGCACCGGGGAGCTGTTTTTT. It specifies CASSLSGRGTGELFF.

The chain uses TRBV28 and TRBJ2-7; 7 nucleotides agree with TRBD1. The J segment lost 5 bases and the V segment lost 2 bases, leaving 9 bases of the junction unmatched. Germline V CDR1 and CDR2: MDHEN, SYDVKM. The CDR3 loop spans 15 amino acids. For the CDR3, the DNA is TGTGCCAGCAGTTTACCCCGGAACAGGGGAAACGAGCAGTACTTC. Translating gives CASSLPRNRGNEQYF. Drawing the rest from reference TRBV28 and TRBJ2-7, the complete variable domain is DVKVTQSSRYLVKRTGEKVFLECVQDMDHENMFWYRQDPGLGLRLIYFSYDVKMKEKGDIPEGYSVSREKKERFSLILESASTNQTSMYLCASSLPRNRGNEQYFGPGTRLTVT.

The chain is built from TRBV24-1 and TRBJ1-5; 9 bases match TRBD1. The V gene's germline CDR1 is KGHDR and CDR2 SFDVKD. This CDR3 has 16 amino acids. V lost 3 bases, J lost 3 bases, and 5 bases stayed unmatched. This chain's CDR3 is CATSDPDRGPNQPQHF. In nucleotides, the CDR3 is TGTGCCACCAGTGATCCGGACAGGGGCCCCAATCAGCCCCAGCATTTT.

V gene TRBV7-2 combines with J gene TRBJ2-1, with 9 bases lining up with TRBD1. The CDR3 consists of 16 residues. CDR1 and CDR2 (germline): SGHTA, FQGNSA. V dropped 5 bases and J dropped 5; count of bases not matched to a gene: 10. The CDR3 sequence is CASSRSSGTGHNEQFF. DNA for the CDR3: TGTGCCAGCAGCCGCTCATCCGGGACAGGGCACAATGAGCAGTTCTTC.

The chain joins TRBV7-9 to TRBJ1-2; TRBD1 might be the D (5 bases). V was cut by 4 bases and J by 5 bases, with 17 bases left in between. In germline, CDR1 is SEHNR, CDR2 FQNEAQ (reference sequence). The CDR3 is made up of 15 amino acids. Written as DNA, the CDR3 is TGTGCCAGCAGCTCTAAGTCGGGCCGGGGGTATGGCTACACCTTC. Translation gives CASSSKSGRGYGYTF.

This clone was picked up a small number of times. CDR3 nucleotides: TGCGCCAGCAGTGCAGGACAGGGGGCGTCCTATAATTCACCCCTCCACTTT. Its protein product is CASSAGQGASYNSPLHF. V usage is TRBV10-2 and J usage is TRBJ1-6; 11 bases agree with TRBD1. The V and J ends lost 4 bases and 1 base, in that order; junction bases with no gene match: 3. The CDR3 length is 17 residues. The germline CDR1 and CDR2 sequences are WSHSY and SAAADI.

This chain uses TRBV2 with TRBJ2-5, with TRBD1 identical over 7 bases. The V gene's germline CDR1 is SNHLY and CDR2 FYNNEI. Trimming removed 5 bases from V and 0 bases from J; junction bases left unmatched: 6. The CDR3 totals 15 residues. CDR3 DNA sequence: TGTGCCAGCAGTATAACAGGGGCCTACCAAGAGACCCAGTACTTC. Protein: CASSITGAYQETQYF. The full variable domain, completed using reference TRBV2 and TRBJ2-5, is EPEVTQTPSHQVTQMGQEVILRCVPISNHLYFYWYRQILGQKVEFLVSFYNNEISEKSEIFDDQFSVERPDGSNFTLKIRSTKLEDSAMYFCASSITGAYQETQYFGPGTRLLVL.

The V call is TRBV27, the J call TRBJ1-5; 7 nucleotides agree with TRBD1. With 6 bases clipped from V and 2 bases from J, the junction kept 13 bases outside the gene matches. CDR1 and CDR2 (germline): MNHEY, SMNVEV (reference sequence). This CDR3 has 17 amino acids. Here the CDR3 DNA reads TGTGCCAGCAGCAGGGGGGTCACGGCAGGCCGCAATCAGCCCCAGCATTTT. It yields the protein CASSRGVTAGRNQPQHF.

The rearrangement uses TRBV9 and TRBJ2-1; 11 positions match TRBD2. Germline V gene data show CDR1 as SGDLS and CDR2 as YYNGEE. This CDR3 is 17 amino acids long. With 3 bases clipped from V and 9 bases from J, the junction kept 14 bases outside the gene matches. Here the CDR3 DNA reads TGTGCCAGCAGCGCATCATTTAGCGGGAGGGTCCAGGGTGAGCAGTTCTTC. Translation gives CASSASFSGRVQGEQFF.

The chain has TRBV6-5 and TRBJ1-2; weak D call: TRBD1 (5 bases). Per the germline V gene, CDR1 is MNHEY and CDR2 is SVGAGI. V shed 7 bases and J shed 8 bases, with 17 bases lying between them. The CDR3 totals 13 residues. For the CDR3, the DNA is TGTGCCAGCACCGACTCCCAGGGTGGAGGCTACACCTTC. Amino acids: CASTDSQGGGYTF.

This clone was recorded once. The chain couples TRBV6-5 to TRBJ2-4, with D possibly being TRBD1 (5 bases). The CDR3 length is 14 residues. Deletions cut 0 bases from V and 6 bases from J, with 9 bases between. Germline V CDR1 and CDR2: MNHEY, SVGAGI. CDR3 DNA sequence: TGTGCCAGCAGTTACTCGTCTCAGGGAAACATTCAGTACTTC. Amino acid sequence: CASSYSSQGNIQYF.

This clone showed up just a few times. This CDR3 is also generated by other DNA sequences in the sample. This chain joins TRBV5-1 and TRBJ2-5, with a possible D match to TRBD1 (5 bases). V lost 0 bases and J 5 bases, leaving 11 bases between the germline ends. Per the germline V gene, CDR1 is SGHRS and CDR2 is YFSETQ. CDR3 length equals 14 residues. The CDR3 region is CASSLGQGRETQYF. The DNA for the CDR3 is TGCGCCAGCAGCTTGGGGCAGGGCAGGGAGACCCAGTACTTC.